The present T cell receptor (beta chain) was sequenced within a study of blood T cell repertoires in COVID-19 (TCRdb year 2020). About the investigation overall: Collaborator samples came from the United States, Italy and Spain and covered acute and convalescent phases of COVID-19. The prospective study material was composed of cDNA or gDNA derived from T cells, B-cell-depleted T cells, or PBMCs. Subjects who had been exposed to COVID-19, were actively infected with it, or had recovered from it provided the deeply sampled blood TCRbeta repertoires that made up the dataset. The repertoires were released in a freely available public database meant as a resource for research on the immune response to SARS-CoV-2. The samples were drawn from the first 160 participants of the ongoing ImmuneRACE study and from 950 to 1,500 subjects provided by 6 global collaborators. A de-identified subject ID, COVID-19 status, age in years and sex were almost always included in the sample metadata. Where available, HLA class I and class II types were taken from metadata supplied by the sample provider and were not determined by assay-based typing.

Comment on this clone: What antigen it recognizes has not been identified. No clone much larger than this one lies a single base away; base qualities are absent.

In the prospective study, participants were roughly 18 to 100 years old, resided in 25 or so geographic areas of the United States, and were enrolled through a virtual design. To assign participants to cohorts, the prospective study relied on clinical history that participants themselves reported in a screening survey and a study questionnaire. For ImmuneRACE Cohort 3, a participant was defined as recovered based on two consecutive negative NP/OP PCR tests, clearance by a healthcare professional, or resolution of symptoms. In the prospective study, mobile phlebotomists collected whole blood, serum and a nasopharyngeal or oropharyngeal swab from each participant. Participants in the prospective study had the option to provide additional blood draws and questionnaires over an approximately 2-month period. Before DNA extraction, prospective study blood samples were shipped either frozen or at room temperature.

Results the study describes overall, beyond this receptor: The quantity of clinical and demographic metadata differed by source and by participant and was supplied without curation.

TCRbeta CDR3 regions were amplified from genomic DNA by means of the immunoSEQ Assay, a bias-controlled multiplex PCR. On the authors' methods: The number of nucleated cells in each sample was estimated from the amplification of reference gene primers within the assay. To quantify the absolute abundance of each unique TCRbeta CDR3 rearrangement, sequence reads were collapsed and filtered. For each sample, productive Simpson clonality was calculated as the square root of Simpson's diversity index over productive rearrangements. In its TCRdb copy, this immuneACCESS table keeps in-frame sequences only and misses some clones. Where compared with another copy, unresolved V genes explain less than half of these, and the others have no known cause. V and J calls plus clone size are reproduced from that table; the DNA served to infer D and trimming. For this sample the table gives 350,000 or so clones, of which more than 85% were detected only once. The ten largest clonotypes hold approximately 17% of the sample.

Sequences MNHNS (CDR1) and SASEGT (CDR2) are obtained from the germline V gene. After removal of 0 bases from V and 4 bases from J, the junction retains 11 bases not matched to a gene. Including cysteine and phenylalanine, the CDR3 has 17 amino acids. The read is trimmed to its CDR3 DNA, 51 bases read in frame from base 1. The sequence links TRBV6-1 to TRBJ1-1; TRBD1 fits 7 bases in the junction. The sequencing input was PBMCs or T cells enriched from blood (not recorded which). The source is a woman in her 30s who had recovered from COVID-19. The CDR3 amino acid sequence is: CASSEAFGRQGVTEAFF. The nucleotide sequence is TGTGCCAGCAGTGAAGCGTTTGGAAGACAGGGAGTCACTGAAGCTTTCTTT.